The rows below give T cell receptor beta chains drawn from one sample of a study of cytomegalovirus exposure and HLA in healthy donors. Generated by immunoSEQ multiplex PCR, the TCRdb table keeps only in-frame clones and is missing some. The sample consists of 95,000 to 150,000 clones, over 65% of them appearing once. Sequences were obtained from PBMCs. Receptors were obtained from a woman in her twenties or thirties in good health and CMV-seropositive. Each CDR3 is given with its conserved first and last residue. A D gene is named only where the DNA matches it firmly. Only part of the rows carry a size: once, few, many, or a class if the clone is expanded.

j_gene,v_gene,d_gene,abundance,CDR3aa,CDR3nt
TRBJ2-7,TRBV29-1,.,.,CSVVRGSYEQYF,TGCAGCGTTGTCAGGGGTTCCTACGAGCAGTACTTC
TRBJ2-5,TRBV6-5,TRBD1,.,CATKTGTETQYF,TGTGCCACGAAGACAGGGACCGAGACCCAGTACTTC
TRBJ2-1,TRBV5-4,.,.,CASSLPGRSEQFF,TGTGCCAGCAGCTTGCCGGGGAGGAGTGAGCAGTTCTTC
TRBJ2-7,TRBV6-1,.,.,CASSEGRAYEQYF,TGTGCCAGCAGTGAAGGTCGGGCCTACGAGCAGTACTTC
TRBJ2-5,TRBV5-1,.,.,CASSLGDTRQETQYF,TGCGCCAGCAGCTTGGGGGACACCCGGCAAGAGACCCAGTACTTC
TRBJ2-3,TRBV7-9,.,.,CASTKERSDTQYF,TGTGCCAGCACCAAAGAGAGGTCAGATACGCAGTATTTT
TRBJ2-7,TRBV5-1,.,.,CASSVTGDSYEQYF,TGCGCCAGCAGCGTGACGGGAGATTCCTACGAGCAGTACTTC
TRBJ2-7,TRBV5-4,TRBD2,.,CASSLGLAGGSYEQYF,TGTGCCAGCAGCTTGGGCCTAGCGGGGGGTTCCTACGAGCAGTACTTC
TRBJ2-2,TRBV5-8,.,.,CASSPPGGELFF,TGTGCCAGCAGCCCTCCGGGGGGGGAGCTGTTTTTT
TRBJ2-3,TRBV11-2,.,once,CASSLSRLVSADTQYF,TGTGCCAGCAGCTTATCGAGACTAGTAAGCGCAGATACGCAGTATTTT
TRBJ1-6,TRBV2,.,.,CASSHDSDTPLHF,TGTGCCAGCAGCCACGACAGTGACACACCCCTCCACTTT
TRBJ2-3,TRBV29-1,.,.,CSVEDRAGAPQYF,TGCAGCGTTGAAGATCGGGCAGGGGCGCCACAGTATTTT
TRBJ2-7,TRBV5-5,TRBD2,.,CASSSIAGGSYEQYF,TGTGCCAGCAGCTCCATAGCGGGGGGCTCTTACGAGCAGTACTTC
TRBJ2-7,TRBV28,.,.,CATRLAGSYEQYF,TGTGCCACCCGTCTGGCAGGGTCCTACGAGCAGTACTTC
TRBJ1-1,TRBV5-1,.,few,CASSLGTTGTEAFF,TGCGCCAGCAGCCTAGGGACAACGGGTACTGAAGCTTTCTTT
TRBJ2-3,TRBV4-2,.,.,CASSQAGSTDTQYF,TGTGCCAGCAGCCAAGCGGGGAGCACAGATACGCAGTATTTT
TRBJ2-1,TRBV4-3,.,.,CASSKGLPSSYNEQFF,TGCGCCAGCAGCAAGGGACTCCCGAGCTCCTACAATGAGCAGTTCTTC
TRBJ2-7,TRBV7-9,TRBD1,.,CASSHTTGTGRWEQYF,TGTGCCAGCAGCCACACCACAGGGACAGGTCGATGGGAGCAGTACTTC
TRBJ1-2,TRBV15,.,.,CATSRDKGRGSGYTF,TGTGCCACCAGCAGAGATAAGGGGCGGGGCAGTGGCTACACCTTC
TRBJ2-7,TRBV28,TRBD1,few,CASRLGQLYEQYF,TGTGCCAGCAGGCTGGGACAGCTCTACGAGCAGTACTTC
TRBJ2-3,TRBV7-8,.,.,CASSPRLVWASTDTQYF,TGTGCCAGCAGCCCGCGACTAGTTTGGGCTAGCACAGATACGCAGTATTTT
TRBJ1-2,TRBV9,TRBD1,.,CASSVGGGLNYGYTF,TGTGCCAGCAGCGTAGGAGGGGGCTTAAACTATGGCTACACCTTC
TRBJ1-2,TRBV6-1,TRBD1,.,CASSFGGQGLEGYTF,TGTGCCAGCAGTTTTGGGGGACAGGGATTAGAGGGCTACACCTTC
TRBJ2-2,TRBV4-2,.,few,CASSQTGTGELFF,TGTGCCAGCAGCCAAACAGGGACCGGGGAGCTGTTTTTT
TRBJ1-4,TRBV5-1,TRBD1,few,CASTPRGQGEKLFF,TGCGCCAGCACCCCTCGCGGACAGGGAGAAAAACTGTTTTTT
TRBJ2-3,TRBV4-2,TRBD2,.,CASSPLDGGEGDTQYF,TGTGCCAGCAGCCCTCTCGACGGGGGGGAAGGAGATACGCAGTATTTT
TRBJ1-2,TRBV30,TRBD1,few,CAWELDRAGGYTF,TGTGCCTGGGAGTTAGACAGGGCTGGGGGCTACACCTTC